Shown below are 18 T cell receptor beta chains from a single sample sequenced in a study of T cells in localized non-small cell lung cancer. The method was immunoSEQ multiplex PCR; TCRdb's version includes in-frame clones alone and lacks a portion of them. The profile shows 4,000 to 5,000 clones, about 25% of them singletons. Sequenced here: lung tumor tissue, sampled before any cancer treatment. The receptors derive from a male donor older than 55 with stage I lung adenocarcinoma.

This clone appeared a few times. The genes are TRBV18 and TRBJ1-1; unclear D gene. The CDR3 totals 13 residues. Germline V CDR1 and CDR2: KGHSH, LQKENI. The germline V and J ends were trimmed by 2 bases and 0 bases, with 4 bases remaining between them. This CDR3 is CASSPDLNTEAFF. The CDR3 nucleotides are TGTGCCAGCTCACCAGACCTGAACACTGAAGCTTTCTTT. The whole variable domain, filled in from reference TRBV18 and TRBJ1-1, reads NAGVMQNPRHLVRRRGQEARLRCSPMKGHSHVYWYRQLPEEGLKFMVYLQKENIIDESGMPKERFSAEFPKEGPSILRIQQVVRGDSAAYFCASSPDLNTEAFFGQGTRLTVV.

The V gene is TRBV19, the J gene TRBJ1-6; no clear D gene. Germline V gene data show CDR1 as LNHDA and CDR2 as SQIVND (reference sequence). V lost 5 bases and J 6 bases, leaving 11 bases between the germline ends. CDR3 length: 14 amino acids. Here the CDR3 DNA reads TGTGCCAGTAGTGCTCCTGGACCTAATTCACCCCTCCACTTT. Its translation is CASSAPGPNSPLHF. Drawing the rest from reference TRBV19 and TRBJ1-6, the complete variable domain is DGGITQSPKYLFRKEGQNVTLSCEQNLNHDAMYWYRQDPGQGLRLIYYSQIVNDFQKGDIAEGYSVSREKKESFPLTVTSAQKNPTAFYLCASSAPGPNSPLHFGNGTRLTVT.

This clone was recorded at least ten times. The chain carries TRBV7-2 and TRBJ2-7; a weak D match, TRBD1 (6 bases). The germline V gene has CDR1 SGHTA and CDR2 FQGNSA. Trimming stripped 6 bases from V and 0 bases from J, with 9 bases between. CDR3 size: 13 residues. The CDR3 DNA follows: TGTGCCAGCAGGGACAGTCTCTCCTACGAGCAGTACTTC. It yields the protein CASRDSLSYEQYF.

CDR3 nucleotides: TGTGCCTGGACAGGGCCCCGGAGAGCTTTCTTT. This translates into CAWTGPRRAFF. The chain recombines TRBV30 with TRBJ1-1, with D possibly TRBD1 on 5 matching bases. The length of the CDR3 is 11 residues. Germline V gene lookup returns CDR1 GTSNPN and CDR2 SVGIG (reference sequence). Trimming pared 4 bases from V and 10 bases from J, leaving 13 bases between.

This clone has more than one count but fewer than ten. V is TRBV15 and J is TRBJ1-6; no firm D call. V lost 3 bases and J 14 bases, leaving 17 bases between the germline ends. Germline CDR1 reads LNHNV; CDR2 reads YYDKDF (reference sequence). The CDR3 has 14 amino acids. In nucleotides, the CDR3 is TGTGCCACCAGCAGGGAACACGGAAATATGGCCCTCCACTTT. This sequence encodes CATSREHGNMALHF.

This clone appeared a few times. The chain is built from TRBV11-3 and TRBJ1-6; possibly TRBD1 for D (5 bases). The germline V and J ends were trimmed by 4 bases and 5 bases, with 18 bases remaining between them. The CDR3 has 17 amino acids. Germline values: CDR1 SGHNT, CDR2 YENEEA. The CDR3 is CASSYHLGRSDNSPLHF. CDR3 nucleotide sequence: TGTGCCAGCAGCTACCACCTGGGACGGAGCGATAATTCACCCCTCCACTTT.

The V and J genes are TRBV11-3 and TRBJ2-2, with no clear D. The length of the CDR3 is 17 residues. CDR1 SGHNT and CDR2 YENEEA come from the germline V gene. V was cut by 5 bases and J by 7 bases, with 23 bases left in between. The CDR3 DNA reads as TGTGCCAGCAGCCCACGGTCCCAGCGTGACCGCCACGGGGAGCTGTTTTTT. Encoded protein: CASSPRSQRDRHGELFF.

In this sample, this clone turned up a few times. The V call is TRBV11-3, the J call TRBJ1-3; perhaps TRBD1 as D (5 bases). Trimming pared 4 bases from V and 0 bases from J, leaving 19 bases between. The CDR3 extends over 18 amino acids. From germline, CDR1 is SGHNT and CDR2 YENEEA. The CDR3 spells CASSSPMGGDSSGNTIYF. The CDR3 DNA reads as TGTGCCAGCAGCTCCCCAATGGGGGGGGACTCCTCTGGAAACACCATATATTTT.

The V and J genes are TRBV11-3 and TRBJ1-3, with 7 bases lining up with TRBD1. Germline V gene lookup returns CDR1 SGHNT and CDR2 YENEEA. CDR3 size: 14 residues. The J segment lost 2 bases and the V segment lost 5 bases, leaving 3 bases of the junction unmatched. The DNA for the CDR3 is TGTGCCAGCAGCCAAACAGGGGCTGGAAACACCATATATTTT. This translates into CASSQTGAGNTIYF.

This clone was detected a few times. This chain connects TRBV6-8 to TRBJ1-6; D remains unclear. The CDR3 spans 16 residues. Germline CDR1 reads MNHGY; CDR2 reads SAAAGT. Between the trimmed V and J ends, which lost 4 bases and 7 bases, there was a span of 17 bases. The CDR3 DNA is TGTGCCAGCAGTTTCTCGGGGAAGGTCGGGAATTCACCCCTCCACTTT. Its translation is CASSFSGKVGNSPLHF.

This clone is termed medium-sized. The chain recombines TRBV11-3 with TRBJ1-3, with TRBD1 as a possible D gene (5 bases). V was pared by 5 bases and J by 4 bases, with 15 bases between. Germline V gene lookup returns CDR1 SGHNT and CDR2 YENEEA. The CDR3 length is 15 residues. CDR3 bases: TGTGCCAGCAGCCCCCCGGGGGTATGGGGAAACACCATATATTTT. This encodes CASSPPGVWGNTIYF.

This clone is classed as large. Its ends do not fully match the called genes, so a read error is possible. The rearrangement uses TRBV6-8 and TRBJ2-3, with 10 bases aligning to TRBD1. The CDR3 has 15 amino acids. Germline CDR1 and CDR2: MNHGY and SAAAGT. CDR3 region: CASSDSTGGADTQYF. The CDR3 DNA follows: TGTGCCAGCAGTGACTCGACAGGGGGCGCAGATACGCAGTATTTT.

V usage is TRBV11-3 and J usage is TRBJ2-1; D might be TRBD1 (5 bases). The CDR3 extends over 16 amino acids. CDR1 and CDR2 (germline): SGHNT, YENEEA. V lost 2 bases to trimming and J lost 1 base, with 12 bases between them. The CDR3 spells CASSLLGQGSYNEQFF. DNA of the CDR3: TGTGCCAGCAGCTTATTGGGGCAGGGATCCTACAATGAGCAGTTCTTC.

The chain uses TRBV6-8 and TRBJ2-5; possibly TRBD2 for D (5 bases). The germline V gene has CDR1 MNHGY and CDR2 SAAAGT. The CDR3 sequence is 14 residues long. Trimming left V 6 bases short and J 5 bases short, with 16 bases between. CDR3 protein: CASRPSRGAETQYF. In nucleotides, the CDR3 is TGTGCCAGCAGGCCTTCCCGGGGAGCTGAGACCCAGTACTTC.

This chain joins TRBV11-3 and TRBJ1-5; D is unclear. V lost 8 bases and J lost 4, with 15 bases in between. This CDR3 comprises 14 residues. Germline V lookup: CDR1 SGHNT, CDR2 YENEEA. The CDR3 here is CASSHGVLNQPQHF. The CDR3 DNA is TGTGCCAGCTCTCACGGGGTCCTAAATCAGCCCCAGCATTTT.

The DNA for the CDR3 is TGCGCCAGCAGCTTGCCCCCGGGGGGGGCAGATACGCAGTATTTT. Translated: CASSLPPGGADTQYF. The chain joins TRBV5-1 to TRBJ2-3; 8 bases match TRBD2. V trimming: 1 base; J trimming: 4 bases; junction bases outside the gene matches: 5. The CDR3 covers 15 residues. From germline, CDR1 is SGHRS and CDR2 YFSETQ. The whole variable domain, remainder taken from reference TRBV5-1 and TRBJ2-3, is KAGVTQTPRYLIKTRGQQVTLSCSPISGHRSVSWYQQTPGQGLQFLFEYFSETQRNKGNFPGRFSGRQFSNSRSEMNVSTLELGDSALYLCASSLPPGGADTQYFGPGTRLTVL.

This chain joins TRBV6-8 and TRBJ1-5, with a weak D call TRBD1 (5 bases). From germline, CDR1 is MNHGY and CDR2 SAAAGT. Trimming took 2 bases from V and 7 from J, leaving 12 bases between them. The CDR3 has 14 residues. DNA for the CDR3: TGTGCCAGCAGTTACGAGGGGAAGGGCCAGCCCCAGCATTTT. It is translated as CASSYEGKGQPQHF.

V and J are TRBV4-1 and TRBJ2-3, with D perhaps given as TRBD1 or TRBD2 (6 bases each). Germline V gives CDR1 MGHRA, CDR2 YSYEKL. V lost 1 base, J lost 4 bases, and 21 bases lay in between. CDR3 length: 18 residues. Written as DNA, the CDR3 is TGCGCCAGCAGCCAAGGGCGATGGGGGGACACCGTGCCAGATACGCAGTATTTT. It is translated as CASSQGRWGDTVPDTQYF.